The following is a TCR beta chain sequence with its context. The antigen is not known. Every patient relapsed after autologous stem cell transplantation, and brentuximab vedotin exposure varied. From thawed PBMCs, CD8+ T cells were isolated by magnetic negative selection. This sample is drawn from a study of PD-1 blockade in classical Hodgkin lymphoma. Overall study: Patients got intravenous nivolumab 3 mg/kg every 2 weeks.

Germline V gene lookup returns CDR1 LNHDA and CDR2 SQIVND (reference sequence). V was clipped by 7 bases and J by 6 bases, with 25 bases between them. This CDR3 has 17 amino acids. Using immunoSEQ multiplex PCR, the repertoire was profiled, and TCRdb retains in-frame clones only, with some absent. The sample lists about 13,000 clones, 79% occurring once. Points from the study as a whole: What caused the repertoire differences, perhaps disease activity or prior therapy, remains undefined. As was reported, newly diagnosed patients showed lower baseline TCR diversity than healthy donors did. Diversity similar to that of newly diagnosed patients was seen at baseline in complete responders.

Sequenced material: CD8+ T cells from blood, taken at baseline. This TCR came from a human donor with classical Hodgkin lymphoma. The gene calls are TRBV19 and TRBJ1-5, with D unclear. The DNA for the CDR3 is TGTGCCAGTATAATCTCCGCTTCGGGTGGTGGAGGTCAGCCCCAGCATTTT. Translated: CASIISASGGGGQPQHF. Variable domain in full (rest from reference TRBV19 and TRBJ1-5): DGGITQSPKYLFRKEGQNVTLSCEQNLNHDAMYWYRQDPGQGLRLIYYSQIVNDFQKGDIAEGYSVSREKKESFPLTVTSAQKNPTAFYLCASIISASGGGGQPQHFGDGTRLSIL.